One and the same sample provided the 5 T cell receptor beta chains below, sequenced in a study of blood T cell repertoires in COVID-19. Profiling relied on immunoSEQ multiplex PCR, and the TCRdb table lists in-frame clones only, not all of them. Here the sample spans 300,000 or so clones, around 88% being singletons. Material: peripheral blood. These receptors all come from a woman aged 45-65 years with acute or convalescent COVID-19.

The chain uses TRBV12-3 or TRBV12-4 and TRBJ1-1; weak D call: TRBD1 (6 bases). The ends were cut back, 9 bases at V and 5 bases at J, with 16 bases in the middle. This CDR3 spans 13 amino acids. CDR3 region: CASVWGGWTEAFF. Written as DNA, the CDR3 is TGTGCCAGTGTCTGGGGGGGCTGGACTGAAGCTTTCTTT.

The chain has TRBV27 and TRBJ2-7, with TRBD1 as a possible D gene (6 bases). CDR1 is MNHEY, CDR2 SMNVEV, per germline (reference sequence). The V and J ends lost 2 bases and 0 bases respectively, with 8 bases between them. The CDR3 spans 14 residues. The CDR3 loop reads CASSLRQVSYEQYF. The CDR3 DNA reads as TGTGCCAGCAGTTTAAGACAGGTCTCCTACGAGCAGTACTTC.

CDR3 residues: CASRKEGSDGYTF. The CDR3, as DNA: TGTGCCAGTAGAAAAGAGGGCAGCGATGGCTACACCTTC. This chain joins TRBV19 and TRBJ1-2; D is unresolved. The CDR3 extends over 13 amino acids. Trimming cost V 6 bases and J 6 bases, with 14 bases left between them. The V gene's germline CDR1 is LNHDA and CDR2 SQIVND (reference sequence).

The chain carries TRBV29-1 and TRBJ2-1; D is perhaps TRBD2 (6 bases). The CDR3 has 13 residues. The V end was cut by 5 bases, the J end by 1 base, with 9 bases between. Germline loops: CDR1 SQVTM, CDR2 ANQGSEA. The CDR3 spells CSVRLASYNEQFF. CDR3 in DNA: TGCAGCGTTAGGCTAGCGTCCTACAATGAGCAGTTCTTC.

The V gene is TRBV4-1, the J gene TRBJ1-6; 12 positions agree with TRBD1. CDR3 length: 18 residues. Germline loops: CDR1 MGHRA, CDR2 YSYEKL. V shed 0 bases and J 7 bases; nucleotides not matched to a gene: 7. CDR3 region: CASSQDWGTGGQNSPLHF. In nucleotides, the CDR3 is TGCGCCAGCAGCCAAGATTGGGGGACAGGGGGCCAGAATTCACCCCTCCACTTT.